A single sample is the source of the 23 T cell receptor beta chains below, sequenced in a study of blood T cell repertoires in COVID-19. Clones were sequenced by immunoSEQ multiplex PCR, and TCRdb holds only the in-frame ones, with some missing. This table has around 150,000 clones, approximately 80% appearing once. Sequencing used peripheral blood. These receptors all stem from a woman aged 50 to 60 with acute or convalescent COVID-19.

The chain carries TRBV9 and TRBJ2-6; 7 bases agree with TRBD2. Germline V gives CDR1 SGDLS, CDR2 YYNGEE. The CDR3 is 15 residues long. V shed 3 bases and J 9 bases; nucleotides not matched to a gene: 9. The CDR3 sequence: CASSAAGRGRNVLTF. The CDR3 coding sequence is TGTGCCAGCAGCGCGGCAGGGAGGGGTCGCAACGTCCTGACTTTC. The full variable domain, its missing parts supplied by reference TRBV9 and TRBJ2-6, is DSGVTQTPKHLITATGQRVTLRCSPRSGDLSVYWYQQSLDQGLQFLIQYYNGEERAKGNILERFSAQQFPDLHSELNLSSLELGDSALYFCASSAAGRGRNVLTFGAGSRLTVL.

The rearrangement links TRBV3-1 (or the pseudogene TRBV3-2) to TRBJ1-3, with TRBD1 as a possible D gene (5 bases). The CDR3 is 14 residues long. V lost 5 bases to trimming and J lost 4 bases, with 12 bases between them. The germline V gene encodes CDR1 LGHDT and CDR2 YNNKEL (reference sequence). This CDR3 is CASSFDSQGNTIYF. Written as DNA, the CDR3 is TGTGCCAGCAGCTTCGACAGCCAAGGAAACACCATATATTTT.

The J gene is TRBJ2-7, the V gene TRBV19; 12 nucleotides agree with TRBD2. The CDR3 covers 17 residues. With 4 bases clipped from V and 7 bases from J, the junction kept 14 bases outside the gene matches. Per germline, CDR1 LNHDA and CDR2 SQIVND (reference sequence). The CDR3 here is CASSTDASGGALREQYF. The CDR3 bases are TGTGCCAGTAGTACCGACGCTAGCGGGGGGGCCTTGAGGGAGCAGTACTTC.

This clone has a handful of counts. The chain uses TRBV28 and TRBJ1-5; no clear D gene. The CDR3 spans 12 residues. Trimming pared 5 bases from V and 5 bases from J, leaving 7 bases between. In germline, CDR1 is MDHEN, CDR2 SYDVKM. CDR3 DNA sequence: TGTGCCAGCAGTACTGAATATCAGCCCCAGCATTTT. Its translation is CASSTEYQPQHF.

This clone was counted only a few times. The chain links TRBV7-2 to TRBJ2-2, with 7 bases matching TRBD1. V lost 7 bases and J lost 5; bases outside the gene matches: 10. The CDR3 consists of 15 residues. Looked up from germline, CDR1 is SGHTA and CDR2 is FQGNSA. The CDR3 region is CASIRDSPNTGELFF. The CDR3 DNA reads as TGTGCCAGCATCAGGGACAGCCCCAATACCGGGGAGCTGTTTTTT.

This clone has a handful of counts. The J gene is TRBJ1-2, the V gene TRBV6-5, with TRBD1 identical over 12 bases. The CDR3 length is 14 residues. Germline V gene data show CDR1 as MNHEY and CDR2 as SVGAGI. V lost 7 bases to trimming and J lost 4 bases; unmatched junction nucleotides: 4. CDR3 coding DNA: TGTGCCAGCAAGCCGGGACAGGGGGCCTATGGCTACACCTTC. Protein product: CASKPGQGAYGYTF.

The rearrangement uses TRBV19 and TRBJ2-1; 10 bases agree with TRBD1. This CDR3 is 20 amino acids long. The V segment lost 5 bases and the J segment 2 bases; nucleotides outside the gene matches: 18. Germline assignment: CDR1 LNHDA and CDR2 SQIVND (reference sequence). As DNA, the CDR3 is TGTGCCAGTAGTCCTAGGGACAGGGGAAATTACTTTAACCCCTACAATGAGCAGTTCTTC. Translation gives CASSPRDRGNYFNPYNEQFF.

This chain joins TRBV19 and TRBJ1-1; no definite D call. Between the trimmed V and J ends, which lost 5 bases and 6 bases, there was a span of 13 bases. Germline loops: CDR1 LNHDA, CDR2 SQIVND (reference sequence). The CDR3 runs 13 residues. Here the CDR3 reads CASSFAGRAEAFF. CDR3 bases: TGTGCCAGTAGTTTCGCGGGTCGGGCTGAAGCTTTCTTT.

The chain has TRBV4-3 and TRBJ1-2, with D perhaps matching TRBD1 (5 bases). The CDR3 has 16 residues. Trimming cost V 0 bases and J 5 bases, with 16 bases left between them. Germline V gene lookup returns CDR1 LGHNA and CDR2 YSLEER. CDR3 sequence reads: CASSQDHQGAGYGYTF. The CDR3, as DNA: TGCGCCAGCAGCCAAGATCATCAGGGCGCGGGGTATGGCTACACCTTC.

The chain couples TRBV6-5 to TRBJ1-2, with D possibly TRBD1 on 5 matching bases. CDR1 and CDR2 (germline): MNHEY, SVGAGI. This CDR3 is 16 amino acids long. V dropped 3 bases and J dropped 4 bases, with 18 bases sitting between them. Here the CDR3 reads CASSYGAYGDGYGYTF. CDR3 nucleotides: TGTGCCAGCAGTTATGGGGCCTACGGAGACGGCTATGGCTACACCTTC.

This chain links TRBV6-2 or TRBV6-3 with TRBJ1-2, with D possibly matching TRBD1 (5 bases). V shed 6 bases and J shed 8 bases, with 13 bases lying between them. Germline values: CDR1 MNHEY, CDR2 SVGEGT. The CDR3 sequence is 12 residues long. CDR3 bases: TGTGCCAGCAGCTGGAGGGGTGACGGCTACACCTTC. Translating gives CASSWRGDGYTF.

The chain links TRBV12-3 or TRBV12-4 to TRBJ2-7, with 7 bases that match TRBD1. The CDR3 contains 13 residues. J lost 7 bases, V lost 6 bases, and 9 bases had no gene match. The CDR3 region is CASRSTGAWEQYF. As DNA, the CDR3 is TGTGCCAGCAGGTCCACAGGGGCCTGGGAGCAGTACTTC.

The CDR3 bases are TGTGCCAGCAGCGATAAGACAGGGTCAGGCATCGGGACCCAGTACTTC. Its protein is CASSDKTGSGIGTQYF. The V gene is TRBV9, the J gene TRBJ2-5; the match to TRBD1 covers 7 bases. Germline CDR1 SGDLS, CDR2 YYNGEE. This CDR3 contains 16 residues. J was trimmed by 7 bases and V by 3 bases; bases with no gene match: 15.

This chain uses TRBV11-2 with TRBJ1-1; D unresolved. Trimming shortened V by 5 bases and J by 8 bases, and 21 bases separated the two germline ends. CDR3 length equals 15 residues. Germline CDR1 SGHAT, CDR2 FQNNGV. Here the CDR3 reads CASSLGRGLHPEAFF. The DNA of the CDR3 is TGTGCCAGCAGCCTTGGGCGGGGATTACACCCGGAAGCTTTCTTT.

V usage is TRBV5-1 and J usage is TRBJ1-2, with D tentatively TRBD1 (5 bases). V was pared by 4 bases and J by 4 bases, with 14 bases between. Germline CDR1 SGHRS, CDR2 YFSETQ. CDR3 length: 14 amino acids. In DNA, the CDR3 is TGCGCCAGCAGCGTCGGAGACAGAGCCTATGGCTACACCTTC. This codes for CASSVGDRAYGYTF.

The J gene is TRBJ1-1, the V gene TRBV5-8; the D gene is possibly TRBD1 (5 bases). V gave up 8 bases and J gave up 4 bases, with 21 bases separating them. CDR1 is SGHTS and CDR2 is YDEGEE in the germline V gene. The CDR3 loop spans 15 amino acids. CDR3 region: CASKTTGNHGTEAFF. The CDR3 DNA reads TGTGCCAGTAAAACTACAGGTAACCATGGCACTGAAGCTTTCTTT.

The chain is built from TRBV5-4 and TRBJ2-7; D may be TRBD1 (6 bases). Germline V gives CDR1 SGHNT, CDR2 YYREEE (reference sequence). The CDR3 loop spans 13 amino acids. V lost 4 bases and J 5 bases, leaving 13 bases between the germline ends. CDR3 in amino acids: CASSRPPGDEQYF. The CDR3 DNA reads TGTGCCAGCAGCAGACCCCCAGGGGACGAGCAGTACTTC.

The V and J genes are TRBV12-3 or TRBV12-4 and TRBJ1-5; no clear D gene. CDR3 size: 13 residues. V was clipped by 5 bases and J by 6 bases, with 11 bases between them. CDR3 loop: CASSPPGTQPQHF. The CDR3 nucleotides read TGTGCCAGCAGTCCGCCGGGAACTCAGCCCCAGCATTTT.

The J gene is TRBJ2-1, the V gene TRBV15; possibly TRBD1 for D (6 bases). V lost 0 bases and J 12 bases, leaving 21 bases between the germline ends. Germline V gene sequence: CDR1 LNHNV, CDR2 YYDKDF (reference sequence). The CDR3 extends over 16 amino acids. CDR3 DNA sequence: TGTGCCACCAGCAGAGAGGCGCCGGACAGCCCTGGACGGCAGTTCTTC. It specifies CATSREAPDSPGRQFF.

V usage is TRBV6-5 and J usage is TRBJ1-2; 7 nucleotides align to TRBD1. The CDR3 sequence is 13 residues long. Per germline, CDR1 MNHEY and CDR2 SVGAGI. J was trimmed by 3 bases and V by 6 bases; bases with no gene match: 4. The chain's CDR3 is CASSWGQHYGYTF. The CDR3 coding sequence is TGTGCCAGCAGCTGGGGACAGCACTATGGCTACACCTTC.

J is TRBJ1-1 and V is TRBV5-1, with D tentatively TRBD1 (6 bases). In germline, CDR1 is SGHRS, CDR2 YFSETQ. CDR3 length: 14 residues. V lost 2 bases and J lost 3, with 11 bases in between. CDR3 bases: TGCGCCAGCAGCTTACAGGGTGTCGACACTGAAGCTTTCTTT. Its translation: CASSLQGVDTEAFF.

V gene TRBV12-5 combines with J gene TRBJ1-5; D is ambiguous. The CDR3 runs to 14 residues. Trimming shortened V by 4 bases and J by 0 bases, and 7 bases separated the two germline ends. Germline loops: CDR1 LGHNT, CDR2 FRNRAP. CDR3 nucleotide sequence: TGTGCTAGTGGTTCCGGACTTAGCAATCAGCCCCAGCATTTT. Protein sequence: CASGSGLSNQPQHF.

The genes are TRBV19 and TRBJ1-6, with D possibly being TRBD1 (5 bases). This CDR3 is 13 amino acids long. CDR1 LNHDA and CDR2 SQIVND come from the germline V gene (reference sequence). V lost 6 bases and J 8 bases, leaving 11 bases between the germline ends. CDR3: CASSSLQDSPLHF. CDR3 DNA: TGTGCCAGTAGCAGCTTACAGGATTCACCCCTCCACTTT.